The 2 T cell receptor beta chains listed next were all sequenced from one sample in a study of OX40 agonist ivuxolimab in advanced cancers. Method: immunoSEQ multiplex PCR; TCRdb's copy keeps in-frame clones and lacks some. The table records approximately 30,000 clones, 65% to 90% of them present only once. This material consisted of CD4+ or CD8+ T cells sorted from blood, taken in a trial of the OX40 agonist ivuxolimab. The receptor source for this set is an adult with an advanced solid tumor such as melanoma, head and neck, liver or kidney cancer.

The gene calls are TRBV6-1 and TRBJ2-3; D is unclear. The CDR3 consists of 19 residues. The ends were cut back, 0 bases at V and 2 bases at J, with 21 bases in the middle. Germline values: CDR1 MNHNS, CDR2 SASEGT. This chain's CDR3 is CASSEAGFYGWDSTDTQYF. For the CDR3, the DNA is TGTGCCAGCAGTGAAGCGGGGTTTTATGGTTGGGATTCCACAGATACGCAGTATTTT.

This clone was found once. J is TRBJ2-3 and V is TRBV30; D is perhaps TRBD1 (5 bases). V was shortened by 1 base and J by 1 base, with 12 bases between the two germline ends. Germline assignment: CDR1 GTSNPN and CDR2 SVGIG (reference sequence). The CDR3 covers 15 residues. The CDR3 nucleotides read TGTGCCTGGAGTGCCTTCGGACACCGCACAGATACGCAGTATTTT. It encodes CAWSAFGHRTDTQYF.